This T cell receptor (beta chain) was recorded in a study of CD8 T cells in ankylosing spondylitis. Study-level points and caveats: The study identified a TCR beta motif of several highly homologous variants that appeared characteristic of ankylosing spondylitis blood. According to the report, clones linked to the disease were significantly enriched in matched synovial fluid samples taken from ankylosing spondylitis patients.

Germline values: CDR1 DFQATT, CDR2 SNEGSKA (reference sequence). Germline trimming cut 5 bases from V and 3 bases from J; bases unmatched to any gene: 8. The CDR3 contains 14 residues. This clonotype occurred many times. Its target is unknown. Each TCR beta library was made by quantitative 5'-RACE that incorporated molecular barcodes. TCRdb independently ran MiXCR on the 5' RACE reads; one entry per CDR3 protein. Seen here are some 840,000 distinct CDR3 sequences, roughly 12% observed once, and the top ten hold 0.51%. Sequencing input: blood, either unsorted or a sorted T cell fraction (not recorded which). The origin of this receptor is a male donor with ankylosing spondylitis. The gene calls are TRBV20-1 and TRBJ2-7; 9 bases map to TRBD2. The CDR3 bases are TGCAGTGCTGACCGTAGCGGGGGAGTCTACGAGCAGTACTTC. Protein product: CSADRSGGVYEQYF.